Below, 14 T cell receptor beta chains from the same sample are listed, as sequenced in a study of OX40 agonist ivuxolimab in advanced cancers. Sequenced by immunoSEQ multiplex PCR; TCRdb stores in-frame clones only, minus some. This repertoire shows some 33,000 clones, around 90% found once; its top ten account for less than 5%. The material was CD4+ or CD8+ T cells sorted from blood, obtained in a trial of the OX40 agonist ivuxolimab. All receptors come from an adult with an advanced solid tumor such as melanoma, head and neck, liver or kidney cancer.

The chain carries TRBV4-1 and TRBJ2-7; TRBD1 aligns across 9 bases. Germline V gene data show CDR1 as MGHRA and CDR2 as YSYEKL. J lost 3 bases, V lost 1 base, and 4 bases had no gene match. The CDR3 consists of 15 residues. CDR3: CASSQGPGQGYEQYV. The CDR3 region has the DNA TGCGCCAGCAGCCAAGGGCCGGGACAGGGCTACGAGCAGTACGTC.

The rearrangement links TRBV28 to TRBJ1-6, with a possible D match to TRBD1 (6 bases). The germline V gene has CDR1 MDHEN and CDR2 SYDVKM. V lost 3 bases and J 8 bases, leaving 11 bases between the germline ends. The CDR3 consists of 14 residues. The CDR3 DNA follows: TGTGCCAGCAGTTTTCGGCAGGGGTATTCACCCCTCCACTTT. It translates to CASSFRQGYSPLHF.

DNA of the CDR3: TGCGCCAGCAGCCCCAACCGAGGACCCCGAGGCAATCAGCCCCAGCATTTT. Translating gives CASSPNRGPRGNQPQHF. The genes are TRBV4-3 and TRBJ1-5; D is uncertain. The germline CDR1 and CDR2 sequences are LGHNA and YSLEER. V was cut by 4 bases and J by 2 bases, with 18 bases left in between. This CDR3 has 17 amino acids.

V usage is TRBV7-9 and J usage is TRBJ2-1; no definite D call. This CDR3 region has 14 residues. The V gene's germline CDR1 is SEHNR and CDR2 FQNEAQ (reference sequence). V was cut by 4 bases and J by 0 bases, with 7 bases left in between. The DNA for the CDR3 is TGTGCCAGCAGCTATAGGAGCTCCTACAATGAGCAGTTCTTC. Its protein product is CASSYRSSYNEQFF.

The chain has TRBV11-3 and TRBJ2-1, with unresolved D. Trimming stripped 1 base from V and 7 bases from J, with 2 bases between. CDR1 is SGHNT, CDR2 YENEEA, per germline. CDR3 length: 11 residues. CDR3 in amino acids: CASSLGNEQFF. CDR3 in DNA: TGTGCCAGCAGCTTAGGGAATGAGCAGTTCTTC.

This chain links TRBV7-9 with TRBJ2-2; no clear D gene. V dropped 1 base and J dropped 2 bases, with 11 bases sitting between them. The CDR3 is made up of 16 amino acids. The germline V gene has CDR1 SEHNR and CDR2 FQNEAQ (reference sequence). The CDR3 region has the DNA TGTGCCAGCAGCTTAGGACATATTCTTAACACCGGGGAGCTGTTTTTT. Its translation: CASSLGHILNTGELFF.

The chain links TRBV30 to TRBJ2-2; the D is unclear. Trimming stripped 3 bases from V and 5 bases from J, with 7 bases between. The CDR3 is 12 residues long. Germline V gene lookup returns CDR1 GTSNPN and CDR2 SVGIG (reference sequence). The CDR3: CAWRVGTGELFF. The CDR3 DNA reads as TGTGCCTGGAGGGTTGGGACCGGGGAGCTGTTTTTT.

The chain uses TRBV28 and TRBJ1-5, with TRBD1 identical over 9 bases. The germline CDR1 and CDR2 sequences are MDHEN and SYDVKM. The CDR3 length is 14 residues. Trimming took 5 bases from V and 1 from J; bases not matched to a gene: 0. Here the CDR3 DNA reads TGTGCCAGCAGTGACAGGGGGAGCAATCAGCCCCAGCATTTT. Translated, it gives CASSDRGSNQPQHF.

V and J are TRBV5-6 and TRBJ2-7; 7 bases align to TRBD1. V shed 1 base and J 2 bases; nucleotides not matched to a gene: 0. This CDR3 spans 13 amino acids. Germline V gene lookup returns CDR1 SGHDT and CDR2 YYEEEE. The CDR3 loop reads CASSLTGAYEQYF. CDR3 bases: TGTGCCAGCAGCTTGACAGGGGCCTACGAGCAGTACTTC.

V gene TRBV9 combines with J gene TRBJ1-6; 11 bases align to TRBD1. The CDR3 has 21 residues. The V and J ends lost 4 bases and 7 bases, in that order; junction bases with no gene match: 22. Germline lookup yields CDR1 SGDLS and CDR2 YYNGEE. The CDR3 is CASSIGQGAATWPGRNSPLHF. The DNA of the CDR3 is TGTGCCAGCAGCATAGGACAGGGGGCCGCGACTTGGCCCGGCCGAAATTCACCCCTCCACTTT.

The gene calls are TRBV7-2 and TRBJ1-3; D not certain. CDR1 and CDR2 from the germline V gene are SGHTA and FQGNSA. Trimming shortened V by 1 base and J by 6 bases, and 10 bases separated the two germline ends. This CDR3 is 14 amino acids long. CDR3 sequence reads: CASSLEVYLNTIYF. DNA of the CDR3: TGTGCCAGCAGCTTAGAAGTGTACCTAAACACCATATATTTT.

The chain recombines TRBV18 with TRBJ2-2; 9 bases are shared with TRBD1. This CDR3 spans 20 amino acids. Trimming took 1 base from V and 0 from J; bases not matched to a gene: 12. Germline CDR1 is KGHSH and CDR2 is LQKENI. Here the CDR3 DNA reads TGTGCCAGCTCACCACGGAAAGGGACAGGGATCTTTACGAACACCGGGGAGCTGTTTTTT. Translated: CASSPRKGTGIFTNTGELFF.

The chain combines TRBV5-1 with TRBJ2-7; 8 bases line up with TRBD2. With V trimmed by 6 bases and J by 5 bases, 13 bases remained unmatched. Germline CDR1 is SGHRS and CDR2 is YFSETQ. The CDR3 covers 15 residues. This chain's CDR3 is CASTESGGGWDEQYF. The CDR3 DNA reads TGCGCCAGCACCGAGTCGGGAGGGGGATGGGACGAGCAGTACTTC.

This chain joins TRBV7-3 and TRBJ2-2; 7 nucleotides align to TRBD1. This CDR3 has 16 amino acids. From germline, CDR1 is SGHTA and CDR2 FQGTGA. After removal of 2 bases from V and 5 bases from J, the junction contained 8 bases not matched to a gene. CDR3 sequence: CASSLPRQGGTGELFF. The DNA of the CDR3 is TGTGCCAGCAGCTTACCGCGACAGGGCGGTACCGGGGAGCTGTTTTTT.